This is a list of T cell receptor beta chains from one sample in a study of blood T cell repertoires in COVID-19. Using immunoSEQ multiplex PCR, the repertoire was profiled, and TCRdb retains in-frame clones only, with some absent. The sample includes around 170,000 clones, 65% to 90% of them seen just once. The sample taken for sequencing was peripheral blood. All receptors come from a human donor in a cohort sampled during active COVID-19. The CDR3 runs from the conserved cysteine through the conserved F or W. A D gene is named only where the DNA matches it firmly. Clone size appears in some rows only: once, few, many, or a class for an expanded clone.

clone size	V gene	J gene	D gene	CDR3 protein	CDR3 DNA
NA	TRBV6-5	TRBJ2-1	NA	CASRTTRNEQFF	TGTGCCAGCAGAACCACTCGAAATGAGCAGTTCTTC
NA	TRBV6-5	TRBJ2-7	TRBD1	CARLDRDVDEQYF	TGTGCCAGATTAGACAGGGACGTCGACGAGCAGTACTTC
NA	TRBV29-1	TRBJ2-7	TRBD1	CSVVGDSNYEQYF	TGCAGCGTTGTGGGGGACAGCAACTACGAGCAGTACTTC
NA	TRBV5-1	TRBJ2-2	TRBD2	CASSPYSGGDTGELFF	TGCGCCAGCAGCCCGTATAGCGGGGGGGACACCGGGGAGCTGTTTTTT
NA	TRBV10-2	TRBJ2-5	TRBD1	CASGQGGETQYF	TGCGCCAGCGGACAGGGGGGAGAGACCCAGTACTTC
NA	TRBV29-1	TRBJ2-7	NA	CSVGPTTYEQYF	TGCAGCGTTGGACCAACTACCTACGAGCAGTACTTC
NA	TRBV28	TRBJ1-1	TRBD1	CASKLRTGGTEAFF	TGTGCCAGCAAGCTTCGGACAGGTGGCACTGAAGCTTTCTTT
NA	TRBV5-4	TRBJ2-5	TRBD2	CASSLGAGDQETQYF	TGTGCCAGCAGCTTAGGAGCGGGAGACCAAGAGACCCAGTACTTC
few	TRBV5-1	TRBJ2-7	TRBD2	CASSLAAGVFYEQYF	TGCGCCAGCAGCTTGGCCGCGGGAGTTTTCTACGAGCAGTACTTC
few	TRBV7-2	TRBJ1-3	NA	CASSPRDSGNTIYF	TGTGCCAGCAGCCCCCGGGACTCTGGAAACACCATATATTTT
NA	TRBV5-1	TRBJ2-3	NA	CASSSEVGSTDTQYF	TGCGCCAGCAGCTCGGAGGTAGGGAGCACAGATACGCAGTATTTT
NA	TRBV6-5	TRBJ1-6	NA	CASKGAYAYNSPLHF	TGTGCCAGCAAAGGGGCGTATGCGTATAATTCACCCCTCCACTTT
NA	TRBV2	TRBJ2-4	TRBD2	CASTLLGLAGPRGAKNIQYF	TGTGCCAGCACTTTATTAGGACTAGCGGGTCCTAGGGGGGCCAAAAACATTCAGTACTTC
few	TRBV15	TRBJ2-7	NA	CATSRDPRGYEQYF	TGTGCCACCAGCAGAGATCCTCGGGGGTACGAGCAGTACTTC
few	TRBV9	TRBJ2-7	NA	CASSAGYEQYF	TGTGCCAGCAGCGCCGGGTACGAGCAGTACTTC
few	TRBV19	TRBJ1-2	NA	CATGEGRGYTF	TGTGCCACTGGGGAGGGACGTGGCTACACCTTC
NA	TRBV5-1	TRBJ2-3	TRBD1	CASARDRGPDTQYF	TGCGCCTCTGCTCGCGACAGGGGGCCAGATACGCAGTATTTT
NA	TRBV28	TRBJ1-2	TRBD1	CASSIGQGMRGYTF	TGTGCCAGCAGCATTGGACAGGGTATGAGGGGCTACACCTTC
NA	TRBV7-6	TRBJ2-6	NA	CASSPQGSGANVLTF	TGTGCCAGCAGCCCTCAGGGCTCTGGGGCCAACGTCCTGACTTTC
NA	TRBV5-1	TRBJ2-3	NA	CASSPDRPSTDTQYF	TGCGCCAGCAGCCCGGACAGACCAAGCACAGATACGCAGTATTTT
NA	TRBV7-2	TRBJ2-7	TRBD2	CASSLGSGTSGRGYEQYF	TGTGCCAGCAGCTTAGGTTCCGGGACTAGCGGGAGGGGGTACGAGCAGTACTTC
NA	TRBV2	TRBJ2-7	TRBD1	CASSKGFGTGKSEQYF	TGTGCCAGCAGTAAAGGATTTGGGACAGGGAAGTCCGAGCAGTACTTC
NA	TRBV13	TRBJ2-7	TRBD1	CASSLRDRGSYEQYF	TGTGCCAGCAGCCTCCGGGACAGGGGATCCTACGAGCAGTACTTC
NA	TRBV5-1	TRBJ2-5	NA	CASRSLGQIQETQYF	TGCGCCAGCAGGAGTTTGGGACAAATACAAGAGACCCAGTACTTC
NA	TRBV7-9	TRBJ1-5	TRBD1	CASSLETQGARRQPQHF	TGTGCCAGCAGCTTAGAAACACAGGGGGCGCGTCGGCAGCCCCAGCATTTT
NA	TRBV5-5	TRBJ2-6	TRBD1	CASSLAAGQGARPGANVLTF	TGTGCCAGCAGCTTGGCCGCGGGACAGGGGGCTCGTCCTGGGGCCAACGTCCTGACTTTC
NA	TRBV27	TRBJ2-7	TRBD2	CASSLGGSGFYEQYF	TGTGCCAGCAGTTTAGGCGGGAGCGGATTCTACGAGCAGTACTTC
NA	TRBV5-1	TRBJ1-1	TRBD1	CASSLYTGQGTEAFF	TGCGCCAGCAGCTTGTATACGGGACAGGGGACCGAAGCTTTCTTT
NA	TRBV14	TRBJ1-1	TRBD1	CASRQGRGRGDYTEAFF	TGTGCCAGCAGACAGGGTAGGGGGCGAGGGGATTACACTGAAGCTTTCTTT
NA	TRBV29-1	TRBJ2-7	TRBD1	CSVEQGGLGEQYF	TGCAGCGTTGAACAAGGGGGCCTAGGCGAGCAGTACTTC
NA	TRBV28	TRBJ1-5	NA	CASSGQLNQPQHF	TGTGCCAGCAGCGGACAGCTAAATCAGCCCCAGCATTTT
NA	TRBV29-1	TRBJ2-7	NA	CSVEDRRSYEQYF	TGCAGCGTTGAAGATCGCAGATCCTACGAGCAGTACTTC
NA	TRBV2	TRBJ2-2	TRBD2	CASRGGTSELTGELFF	TGTGCCAGCAGGGGTGGGACTAGCGAGCTCACCGGGGAGCTGTTTTTT
NA	TRBV13	TRBJ2-2	NA	CASRIGGATGELFF	TGTGCCAGCAGGATTGGAGGGGCCACCGGGGAGCTGTTTTTT
NA	TRBV14	TRBJ2-7	TRBD2	CASSLRTSGSVEQYF	TGTGCCAGCAGCCTCCGGACTAGCGGGAGTGTCGAGCAGTACTTC